This T cell receptor beta chain was retrieved from a study of human T cells and chemical hapten exposure. This clonotype was counted ten times or more. MiXCR, applied by TCRdb to the RACE reads, yields one record per CDR3 protein. The sample carries tens of thousands of distinct CDR3 sequences, over 9.5% recorded once. The germline V gene has CDR1 GTSNPN and CDR2 SVGIG (reference sequence). This CDR3 spans 13 amino acids. Trimming took 4 bases from V and 6 from J, leaving 13 bases between them. Time point of the sample: patch test 1, 2 weeks after DPC sensitization. This sample's treatment: therapeutic diphenylcyclopropenone sensitization with weekly scalp DPC.

Material: whole blood, obtained in connection with sensitization to the hapten diphenylcyclopropenone (DPC). This clonotype was sampled from a man aged 40-50 years with alopecia areata. Some clones in this sample may be carry-over from other donors' samples. The gene calls are TRBV30 and TRBJ1-5, with unresolved D. The CDR3 is CAWNQDLSQPQHF. Here the CDR3 DNA reads TGTGCCTGGAACCAAGATCTAAGTCAGCCCCAGCATTTT.